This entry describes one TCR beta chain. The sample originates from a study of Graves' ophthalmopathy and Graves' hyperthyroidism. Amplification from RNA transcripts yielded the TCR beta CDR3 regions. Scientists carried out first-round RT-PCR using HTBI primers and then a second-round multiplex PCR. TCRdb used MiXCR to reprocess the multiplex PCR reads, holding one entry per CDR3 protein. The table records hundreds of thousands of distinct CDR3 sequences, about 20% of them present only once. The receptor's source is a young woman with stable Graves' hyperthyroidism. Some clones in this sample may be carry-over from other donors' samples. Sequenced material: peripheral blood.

CDR3 DNA sequence: TGTGCCAGCAGCTCGCACCCCCAAGAGACCCAGTACTTC. Its protein is CASSSHPQETQYF. The chain has TRBV25-1 and TRBJ2-5; D is unresolved. V was shortened by 6 bases and J by 1 base, with 9 bases between the two germline ends. Germline V gene lookup returns CDR1 MGHDK and CDR2 SYGVNS. CDR3 size: 13 residues.